The present entry profiles one T cell receptor beta chain with its context. Sequenced by immunoSEQ multiplex PCR; TCRdb stores in-frame clones only, minus some. The sample lists 30,000 to 45,000 clones; about nine tenths were seen once. The data belong to a study of T cell changes during pregnancy in multiple sclerosis. The CDR3 spans 15 residues. The germline CDR1 and CDR2 sequences are MNHNS and SASEGT. The V and J ends lost 6 bases and 0 bases, in that order; junction bases with no gene match: 4. V gene TRBV6-1 combines with J gene TRBJ2-5; 10 bases agree with TRBD2. The source was CD4+ T cells from peripheral blood mononuclear cells, collected before pregnancy. This TCR was recovered from a female donor with multiple sclerosis, enrolled in a pregnancy study. CDR3 nucleotide sequence: TGTGCCAGCAGCCGGCTAGCGGGAGACCAAGAGACCCAGTACTTC. Translating gives CASSRLAGDQETQYF.